The 32 T cell receptor beta chains presented below share a single source sample, sequenced in a study of blood T cell repertoires in COVID-19. Assay used: immunoSEQ multiplex PCR; TCRdb lists only in-frame clones, some missing. This table holds about 240,000 clones, around 80% found once. Sequencing input: peripheral blood. The receptors shown here come from a woman between 18 and 30 years old with acute or convalescent COVID-19.

The V gene is TRBV28, the J gene TRBJ2-1, with TRBD2 matching 8 bases. The CDR3 has 14 residues. The germline CDR1 and CDR2 sequences are MDHEN and SYDVKM. Trimming took 10 bases from V and 0 from J; bases not matched to a gene: 5. Written as DNA, the CDR3 is TGTGCCACCAGAACTAGCGGCTCCTACAATGAGCAGTTCTTC. It translates to CATRTSGSYNEQFF.

The J gene is TRBJ1-3, the V gene TRBV7-2; no firm D call. CDR1 and CDR2 (germline): SGHTA, FQGNSA. This CDR3 has 15 residues. The germline V and J ends were trimmed by 0 bases and 2 bases, with 8 bases remaining between them. The CDR3 nucleotides read TGTGCCAGCAGCTTAGCGGTTCGGGCTGGAAACACCATATATTTT. Translated, it gives CASSLAVRAGNTIYF.

V is TRBV6-2 or TRBV6-3 and J is TRBJ2-3, with D uncertain. The CDR3 is 15 amino acids. V was trimmed by 2 bases and J by 1 base, leaving 10 bases between them. Germline-derived CDR1 and CDR2 are MNHEY and SVGEGT. In DNA form, the CDR3 reads TGTGCCAGCAGTTACGGGCTTTCCCGCACAGATACGCAGTATTTT. Its translation: CASSYGLSRTDTQYF.

This chain's CDR3 is CASSPLPGQGAHTQYF. CDR3 in DNA: TGTGCCAGCAGCCCCCTTCCGGGACAGGGTGCACATACGCAGTATTTT. This rearrangement joins TRBV7-2 to TRBJ2-3; 9 bases map to TRBD1. J was trimmed by 7 bases and V by 5 bases; bases with no gene match: 13. There are 16 residues in the CDR3. Per the germline V gene, CDR1 is SGHTA and CDR2 is FQGNSA.

For the CDR3, the DNA is TGCGCCAGCAGCTTGGCTAGCGGGCTAGACAATGAGCAGTTCTTC. Encoded protein: CASSLASGLDNEQFF. The chain has TRBV5-1 and TRBJ2-1; 8 bases fit TRBD2. V trimming: 0 bases; J trimming: 5 bases; junction bases outside the gene matches: 4. The CDR3 is made up of 15 amino acids. CDR1 and CDR2 from the germline V gene are SGHRS and YFSETQ.

The CDR3 here is CASSKSRQTFQETQYF. CDR3 DNA sequence: TGTGCCAGCAGTAAATCTCGACAGACGTTCCAAGAGACCCAGTACTTC. This sequence joins TRBV25-1 and TRBJ2-5, with D possibly TRBD1 on 5 matching bases. Germline assignment: CDR1 MGHDK and CDR2 SYGVNS. There are 16 residues in the CDR3. V lost 5 bases and J 1 base, leaving 17 bases between the germline ends.

CDR3 coding DNA: TGTGCCAGCAGTTTCGCTAGCGGGTTTTCCTACGAGCAGTACTTC. As protein: CASSFASGFSYEQYF. The V gene is TRBV27, the J gene TRBJ2-7; 8 bases match TRBD2. Germline V CDR1 and CDR2: MNHEY, SMNVEV (reference sequence). The CDR3 extends over 15 amino acids. Losses at the gene ends were 3 bases for V and 1 base for J; bases not matched to a gene: 5.

The rearrangement joins TRBV30 to TRBJ1-5, with TRBD1 identical over 9 bases. J gave up 1 base and V 0 bases, and 7 bases lay outside the gene matches. The CDR3 runs 17 residues. Per the germline V gene, CDR1 is GTSNPN and CDR2 is SVGIG (reference sequence). CDR3 DNA: TGTGCCTGGAGTGTAATGGGGACAGGGTTGAGCAATCAGCCCCAGCATTTT. Encoded protein: CAWSVMGTGLSNQPQHF.

The chain has TRBV6-1 and TRBJ2-7; tentatively, D is TRBD1 (6 bases). This CDR3 contains 17 residues. The V gene's germline CDR1 is MNHNS and CDR2 SASEGT. V was shortened by 2 bases and J by 3 bases, with 20 bases between the two germline ends. Here the CDR3 reads CASSEPPPTRDIYEQYF. CDR3 DNA sequence: TGTGCCAGCAGTGAACCACCCCCAACCCGGGACATCTACGAGCAGTACTTC.

V is TRBV5-8 and J is TRBJ2-1; D may be TRBD1 (6 bases). Germline V gene sequence: CDR1 SGHTS, CDR2 YDEGEE. V was pared by 4 bases and J by 3 bases, with 14 bases between. This CDR3 spans 15 amino acids. In nucleotides, the CDR3 is TGTGCCAGCAGCCACCGGGCGACAGGCTACAATGAGCAGTTCTTC. It specifies CASSHRATGYNEQFF.

CDR3 sequence: CASSKGEWDRWDRGSSNEQFF. CDR3 in DNA: TGTGCCAGCAGCAAAGGGGAGTGGGATCGATGGGACAGGGGGAGTTCAAATGAGCAGTTCTTC. The genes are TRBV21-1 and TRBJ2-1; the D call TRBD1 from the table was never checked on the DNA. TRBV21-1 is listed as a pseudogene. CDR3 length: 21 residues.

This chain links TRBV10-3 with TRBJ2-7; TRBD2 is a possible D gene (5 bases). The germline gives CDR1 ENHRY, CDR2 SYGVKD. This CDR3 has 14 residues. Trimming stripped 3 bases from V and 9 bases from J, with 18 bases between. The CDR3 loop is CAISDESFREGQYF. CDR3 bases: TGTGCCATCAGTGACGAGTCCTTTAGAGAGGGGCAGTACTTC.

This clone was seen a single time. The chain combines TRBV7-2 with TRBJ2-7; 7 bases are shared with TRBD2. The trim removed 1 base at V and 2 bases at J, leaving 8 bases unmatched. Germline V gene lookup returns CDR1 SGHTA and CDR2 FQGNSA. This CDR3 contains 16 residues. The CDR3, as DNA: TGTGCCAGCAGCTTAGTCCCTAGCGGATTCGCCTACGAGCAGTACTTC. This gives the protein CASSLVPSGFAYEQYF.

This clone was detected a few times. The rearrangement links TRBV19 to TRBJ1-1, with D perhaps matching TRBD1 (5 bases). In germline, CDR1 is LNHDA, CDR2 SQIVND (reference sequence). The CDR3 spans 14 residues. V lost 3 bases to trimming and J lost 6 bases, with 14 bases between them. CDR3 protein: CASSISREAAEAFF. In DNA, the CDR3 is TGTGCCAGTAGTATCTCCAGGGAGGCCGCTGAAGCTTTCTTT.

V is TRBV19 and J is TRBJ1-1; D is perhaps TRBD1 (6 bases). V was cut by 7 bases and J by 6 bases, with 15 bases left in between. CDR1 and CDR2 from the germline V gene are LNHDA and SQIVND (reference sequence). The CDR3 runs 13 residues. Here the CDR3 DNA reads TGTGCCAGTACCCTGGGAGGGGGTCCTGAAGCTTTCTTT. Translation: CASTLGGGPEAFF.

The chain recombines TRBV27 with TRBJ1-2; possible D gene TRBD1, 6 bases. Deletions cut 5 bases from V and 2 bases from J, with 12 bases between. Looked up from germline, CDR1 is MNHEY and CDR2 is SMNVEV (reference sequence). The CDR3 has 14 residues. DNA for the CDR3: TGTGCCAGCAGTCTTGGACAGTCGAACTATGGCTACACCTTC. It is translated as CASSLGQSNYGYTF.

The V gene is TRBV7-2, the J gene TRBJ2-4; 7 bases agree with TRBD1. Germline trimming cut 3 bases from V and 7 bases from J; bases unmatched to any gene: 6. Germline V gives CDR1 SGHTA, CDR2 FQGNSA. The CDR3 is 14 amino acids. The CDR3 coding sequence is TGTGCCAGCAGCTTGTCAGACAGGGCGAACATTCAGTACTTC. Encoded protein: CASSLSDRANIQYF.

V gene TRBV27 combines with J gene TRBJ2-1, with 11 bases lining up with TRBD2. This CDR3 spans 15 amino acids. Germline CDR1 is MNHEY and CDR2 is SMNVEV (reference sequence). Losses at the gene ends were 5 bases for V and 8 bases for J; bases not matched to a gene: 8. For the CDR3, the DNA is TGTGCCAGCAGTGTAACTAGCGGGAGTATAGATGAGCAGTTCTTC. It yields the protein CASSVTSGSIDEQFF.

The V call is TRBV25-1, the J call TRBJ1-6; D remains ambiguous. The V and J ends lost 2 bases and 7 bases respectively, with 9 bases between them. Per the germline V gene, CDR1 is MGHDK and CDR2 is SYGVNS. This CDR3 region has 14 residues. CDR3 in DNA: TGTGCCAGCAGTGAACCTACTCACAATTCACCCCTCCACTTT. It codes for CASSEPTHNSPLHF.

The chain links TRBV19 to TRBJ2-1; 9 bases are a match to TRBD1. The CDR3 length is 14 residues. Per germline, CDR1 LNHDA and CDR2 SQIVND (reference sequence). J was trimmed by 9 bases and V by 8 bases; bases with no gene match: 11. CDR3 residues: CASGRGTGWVEQFF. The CDR3 coding sequence is TGTGCCAGTGGTCGGGGGACAGGGTGGGTTGAGCAGTTCTTC.

The chain couples TRBV19 to TRBJ2-1; TRBD2 aligns across 14 bases. V trimming: 7 bases; J trimming: 5 bases; junction bases outside the gene matches: 7. Germline-derived CDR1 and CDR2 are LNHDA and SQIVND (reference sequence). This CDR3 is built from 16 residues. CDR3 amino acids: CASKGTSGRWNNEQFF. In DNA form, the CDR3 reads TGTGCCAGTAAAGGGACTAGCGGGAGATGGAACAATGAGCAGTTCTTC.

CDR3 DNA: TGTGCCAGCAGCCCCCTCGGCACCGGGGAGCTGTTTTTT. As protein: CASSPLGTGELFF. This chain connects TRBV7-3 to TRBJ2-2; D uncertain. CDR1 SGHTA and CDR2 FQGTGA come from the germline V gene. The CDR3 sequence is 13 residues long. V gave up 5 bases and J gave up 4 bases, with 8 bases separating them.

V is TRBV29-1 and J is TRBJ2-7, with D possibly matching TRBD1 (5 bases). V lost 6 bases and J 4 bases, leaving 16 bases between the germline ends. The CDR3 has 13 residues. Looked up from germline, CDR1 is SQVTM and CDR2 is ANQGSEA. CDR3 DNA sequence: TGCAGCGTCCTCGGGTGGGGCGAGTACGAGCAGTACTTC. Encoded protein: CSVLGWGEYEQYF.

The chain links TRBV19 to TRBJ2-7, with TRBD2 matching over 8 bases. Unmatched junction bases numbered 9, after V lost 8 bases and J lost 0 bases. Per germline, CDR1 LNHDA and CDR2 SQIVND (reference sequence). The CDR3 sequence is 15 residues long. The CDR3 sequence is CASCQAGVGSYEQYF. The CDR3, as DNA: TGTGCCAGTTGTCAAGCGGGAGTGGGCTCCTACGAGCAGTACTTC.

On this clone itself: Other DNA sequences in this sample translate to the same CDR3. The rearrangement links TRBV18 to TRBJ2-7; TRBD2 might be the D (5 bases). Germline V lookup: CDR1 KGHSH, CDR2 LQKENI. There are 13 residues in the CDR3. V was pared by 3 bases and J by 3 bases, with 9 bases between. CDR3 sequence (DNA): TGTGCCAGCTCACCTAACCGGGGCTACGAGCAGTACTTC. It translates to CASSPNRGYEQYF.

This sequence joins TRBV3-1 (or the pseudogene TRBV3-2) and TRBJ1-2; D is uncertain. The germline V gene encodes CDR1 LGHDT and CDR2 YNNKEL (reference sequence). The germline V and J ends were trimmed by 0 bases and 9 bases, with 23 bases remaining between them. The CDR3 has 17 residues. CDR3: CASSQDRIGPRGSSYTF. DNA for the CDR3: TGTGCCAGCAGCCAAGATCGTATAGGCCCCCGAGGATCTAGCTACACCTTC.

This clone was found a few times. The sample has other DNA sequences that encode this CDR3 too. The gene calls are TRBV5-1 and TRBJ2-7; TRBD2 aligns across 11 bases. Germline CDR1 is SGHRS and CDR2 is YFSETQ. J lost 2 bases, V lost 5 bases, and 0 bases had no gene match. The CDR3 length is 13 residues. Written as DNA, the CDR3 is TGCGCCAGCAGACTAGCGGGGGCCTACGAGCAGTACTTC. Its protein is CASRLAGAYEQYF.

The V and J genes are TRBV9 and TRBJ2-7, with 7 bases lining up with TRBD2. Per germline, CDR1 SGDLS and CDR2 YYNGEE. This CDR3 comprises 17 residues. V gave up 0 bases and J gave up 2 bases; unmatched junction bases: 11. The CDR3 DNA follows: TGTGCCAGCAGCGTAGTAACGCCCCTAGCGGACCCCTACGAGCAGTACTTC. Translation gives CASSVVTPLADPYEQYF.

This chain joins TRBV5-8 and TRBJ1-3; D unresolved. The V and J ends lost 0 bases and 4 bases respectively, with 5 bases between them. The CDR3 covers 13 residues. The germline V gene encodes CDR1 SGHTS and CDR2 YDEGEE. CDR3 sequence: CASSLVRGNTIYF. The DNA for the CDR3 is TGTGCCAGCAGCTTGGTCCGGGGAAACACCATATATTTT.

This chain uses TRBV7-6 with TRBJ2-5, with D possibly TRBD2 on 6 matching bases. This CDR3 contains 12 residues. Trimming took off 4 bases at V and 12 bases at J, with 15 bases between the two ends. Germline V CDR1 and CDR2: SGHVS, FNYEAQ. CDR3 sequence (DNA): TGTGCCAGCAGCTCCCGTGGAGGGGCCAAGTACTTC. It codes for CASSSRGGAKYF. Supplemented by reference TRBV7-6 and TRBJ2-5, the full variable domain reads GAGVSQSPRYKVTKRGQDVALRCDPISGHVSLYWYRQALGQGPEFLTYFNYEAQQDKSGLPNDRFSAERPEGSISTLTIQRTEQRDSAMYRCASSSRGGAKYFGPGTRLLVL.

The chain carries TRBV7-6 and TRBJ2-2; D is undetermined. The germline V gene has CDR1 SGHVS and CDR2 FNYEAQ. V was cut by 1 base and J by 6 bases, with 6 bases left in between. This CDR3 is built from 13 residues. CDR3 amino acids: CASSLGLAGELFF. CDR3 in DNA: TGTGCCAGCAGCTTAGGACTGGCCGGGGAGCTGTTTTTT.

The chain joins TRBV7-4 to TRBJ2-1; 7 bases match TRBD2. The CDR3 has 18 amino acids. The V segment lost 3 bases and the J segment 4 bases; nucleotides outside the gene matches: 15. CDR1 is SGHVT, CDR2 SQSDAQ, per germline. Written as DNA, the CDR3 is TGTGCCAGCAGCTTGTTCCCTCTCGTCGGGGGGATTTACAATGAGCAGTTCTTC. Translated: CASSLFPLVGGIYNEQFF.